This TCR beta chain appears in the sequencing data of a study of blood T cells in healthy people across ages. Points from the study as a whole: Among long-lived donors, naive CD4+ cells were more numerous and diversity higher than in aged donors. Because sorting was not performed, PBMCs prevented conclusive naive versus antigen-experienced comparison.

The CDR3 sequence is 15 residues long. Germline-derived CDR1 and CDR2 are SNHLY and FYNNEI. V was cut by 6 bases and J by 2 bases, with 15 bases left in between. For this clonotype: The antigen is undetermined.

Caucasian, healthy and from Russia, the donors were aged between about 6 and 90. Per-sample PBMC isolation yielded at least 6.5 million cells. A sample-barcoded 5' primer and a J-beta primer mix were used in a second PCR of about 6 to 11 cycles. TCRdb analysed the 5' RACE reads with MiXCR anew, one entry per CDR3 protein. The sample contains about 570,000 distinct CDR3 sequences, roughly 28% of which appear only once. This chain connects TRBV2 to TRBJ2-3; no clear D gene. Sequenced: blood. This receptor was taken from a woman aged 70-85 years in good health. The chain's CDR3 is CASRQRASFTDTQYF. As DNA, the CDR3 is TGTGCCAGCAGGCAAAGGGCAAGCTTCACAGATACGCAGTATTTT.